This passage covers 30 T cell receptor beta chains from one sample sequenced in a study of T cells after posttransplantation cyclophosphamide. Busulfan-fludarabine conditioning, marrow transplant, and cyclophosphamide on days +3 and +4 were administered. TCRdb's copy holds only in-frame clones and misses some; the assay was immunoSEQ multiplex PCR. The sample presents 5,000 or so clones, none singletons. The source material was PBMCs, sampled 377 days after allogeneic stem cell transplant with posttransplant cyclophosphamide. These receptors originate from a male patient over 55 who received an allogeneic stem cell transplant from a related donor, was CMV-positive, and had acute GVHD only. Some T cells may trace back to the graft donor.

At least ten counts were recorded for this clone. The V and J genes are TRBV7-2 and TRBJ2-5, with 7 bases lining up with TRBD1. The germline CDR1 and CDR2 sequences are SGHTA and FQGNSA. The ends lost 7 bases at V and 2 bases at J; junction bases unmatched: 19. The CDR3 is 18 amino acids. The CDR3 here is CASNPSWYGTAQQETQYF. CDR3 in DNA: TGTGCCAGCAACCCATCTTGGTACGGGACAGCCCAACAAGAGACCCAGTACTTC.

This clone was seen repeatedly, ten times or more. CDR3 loop: CASSSRASLTDTQYF. In DNA, the CDR3 is TGTGCCAGCAGCTCGCGGGCTAGCCTCACAGATACGCAGTATTTT. The rearrangement links TRBV11-3 to TRBJ2-3, with a possible D match to TRBD2 (5 bases). Germline V gene lookup returns CDR1 SGHNT and CDR2 YENEEA. This CDR3 region has 15 residues. Trimming cost V 4 bases and J 2 bases, with 13 bases left between them.

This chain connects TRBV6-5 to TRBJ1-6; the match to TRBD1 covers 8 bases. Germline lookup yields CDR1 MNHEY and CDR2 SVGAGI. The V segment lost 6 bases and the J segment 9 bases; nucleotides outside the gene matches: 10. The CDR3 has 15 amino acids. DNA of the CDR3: TGTGCCAGCAGGCGCCAGAAACAGGGGGTTTCACCCCTCCACTTT. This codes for CASRRQKQGVSPLHF.

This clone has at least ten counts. DNA of the CDR3: TGCGCCAGCAGCTTGGCCGGGGGACAGGGGTTATACGAGCAGTACTTC. Encoded protein: CASSLAGGQGLYEQYF. The chain has TRBV5-1 and TRBJ2-7, with 10 positions matching TRBD1. Germline CDR1 and CDR2: SGHRS and YFSETQ. The CDR3 runs 16 residues. Trimming took 0 bases from V and 4 from J; bases not matched to a gene: 7.

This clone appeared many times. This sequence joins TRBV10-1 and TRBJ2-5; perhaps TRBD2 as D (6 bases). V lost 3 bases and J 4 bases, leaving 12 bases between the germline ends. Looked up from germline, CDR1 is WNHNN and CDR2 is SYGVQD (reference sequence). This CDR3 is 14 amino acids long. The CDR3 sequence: CASSDPGLGETQYF. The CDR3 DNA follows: TGCGCCAGCAGTGACCCGGGACTCGGAGAGACCCAGTACTTC.

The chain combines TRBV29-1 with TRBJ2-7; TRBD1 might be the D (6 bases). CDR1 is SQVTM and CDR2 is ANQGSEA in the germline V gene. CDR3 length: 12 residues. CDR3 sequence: CNITGSAYEQYF. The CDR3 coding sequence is TGCAACATAACAGGGTCCGCCTACGAGCAGTACTTC.

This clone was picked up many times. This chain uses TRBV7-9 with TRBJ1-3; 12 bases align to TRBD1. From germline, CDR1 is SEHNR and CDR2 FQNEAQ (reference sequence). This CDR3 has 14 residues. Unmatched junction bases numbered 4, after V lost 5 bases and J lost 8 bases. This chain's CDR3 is CASSLRDRGHTIYF. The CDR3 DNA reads TGTGCCAGCAGCCTCCGGGACAGGGGGCACACCATATATTTT.

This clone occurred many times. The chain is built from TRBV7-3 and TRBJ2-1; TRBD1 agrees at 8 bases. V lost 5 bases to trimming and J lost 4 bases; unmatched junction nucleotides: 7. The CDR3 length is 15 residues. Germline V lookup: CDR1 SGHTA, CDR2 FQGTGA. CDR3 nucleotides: TGTGCCAGCAGCCTGACAGGGGTTCCTTACAATGAGCAGTTCTTC. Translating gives CASSLTGVPYNEQFF.

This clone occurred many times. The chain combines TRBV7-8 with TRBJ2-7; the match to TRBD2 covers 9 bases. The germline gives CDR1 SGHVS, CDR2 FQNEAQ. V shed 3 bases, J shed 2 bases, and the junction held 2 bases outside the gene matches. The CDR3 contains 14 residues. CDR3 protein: CASSFSGGTYEQYF. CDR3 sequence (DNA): TGTGCCAGCAGCTTTAGCGGGGGAACCTACGAGCAGTACTTC.

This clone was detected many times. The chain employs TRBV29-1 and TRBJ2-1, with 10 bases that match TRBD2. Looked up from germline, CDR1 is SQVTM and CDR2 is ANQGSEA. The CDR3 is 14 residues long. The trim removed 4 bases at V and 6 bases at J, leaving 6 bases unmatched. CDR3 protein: CSVGAAGGLNEQFF. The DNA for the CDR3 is TGCAGCGTTGGGGCAGCGGGAGGGCTCAATGAGCAGTTCTTC.

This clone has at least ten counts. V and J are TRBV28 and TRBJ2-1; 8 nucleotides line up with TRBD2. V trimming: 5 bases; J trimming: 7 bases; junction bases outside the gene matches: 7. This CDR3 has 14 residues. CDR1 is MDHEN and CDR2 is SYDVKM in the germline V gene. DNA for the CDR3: TGTGCCAGCAGTCCGGCGGGGGGCTTGAATGAGCAGTTCTTC. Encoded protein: CASSPAGGLNEQFF.

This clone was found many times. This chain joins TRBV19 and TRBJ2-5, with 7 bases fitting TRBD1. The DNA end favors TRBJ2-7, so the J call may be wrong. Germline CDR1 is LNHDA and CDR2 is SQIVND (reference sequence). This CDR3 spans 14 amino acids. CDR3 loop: CASSIQGVTYEQYF. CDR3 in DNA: TGTGCCAGTAGTATCCAGGGGGTCACCTACGAGCAGTACTTC.

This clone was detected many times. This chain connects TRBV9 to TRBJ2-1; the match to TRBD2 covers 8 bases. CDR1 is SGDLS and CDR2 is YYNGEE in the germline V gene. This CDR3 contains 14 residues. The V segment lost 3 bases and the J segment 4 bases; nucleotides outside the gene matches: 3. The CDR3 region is CASSGGRTYNEQFF. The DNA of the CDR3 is TGTGCCAGCAGCGGCGGGAGGACTTACAATGAGCAGTTCTTC.

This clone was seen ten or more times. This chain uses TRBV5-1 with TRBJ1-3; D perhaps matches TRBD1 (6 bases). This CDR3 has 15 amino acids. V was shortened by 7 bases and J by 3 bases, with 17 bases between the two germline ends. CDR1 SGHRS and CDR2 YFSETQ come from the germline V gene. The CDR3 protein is CASRPGAGDGNTIYF. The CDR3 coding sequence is TGCGCCAGCCGCCCAGGGGCGGGTGATGGAAACACCATATATTTT. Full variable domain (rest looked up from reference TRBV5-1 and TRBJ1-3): KAGVTQTPRYLIKTRGQQVTLSCSPISGHRSVSWYQQTPGQGLQFLFEYFSETQRNKGNFPGRFSGRQFSNSRSEMNVSTLELGDSALYLCASRPGAGDGNTIYFGEGSWLTVV.

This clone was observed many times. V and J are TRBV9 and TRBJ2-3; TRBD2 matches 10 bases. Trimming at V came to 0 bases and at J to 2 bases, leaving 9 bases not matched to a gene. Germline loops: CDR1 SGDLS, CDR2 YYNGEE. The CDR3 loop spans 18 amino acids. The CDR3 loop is CASSVVSGTSEYTDTQYF. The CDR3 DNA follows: TGTGCCAGCAGCGTAGTGTCCGGGACTAGCGAGTACACAGATACGCAGTATTTT.

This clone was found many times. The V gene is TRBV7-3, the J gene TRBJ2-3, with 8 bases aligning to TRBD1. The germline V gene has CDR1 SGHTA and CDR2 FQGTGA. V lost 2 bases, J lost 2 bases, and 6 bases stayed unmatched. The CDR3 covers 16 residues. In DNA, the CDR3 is TGTGCCAGCAGCTTACAGCCAGGGGGCTCCACAGATACGCAGTATTTT. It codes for CASSLQPGGSTDTQYF. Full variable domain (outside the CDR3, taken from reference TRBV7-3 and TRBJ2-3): GAGVSQTPSNKVTEKGKYVELRCDPISGHTALYWYRQSLGQGPEFLIYFQGTGAADDSGLPNDRFFAVRPEGSVSTLKIQRTERGDSAVYLCASSLQPGGSTDTQYFGPGTRLTVL.

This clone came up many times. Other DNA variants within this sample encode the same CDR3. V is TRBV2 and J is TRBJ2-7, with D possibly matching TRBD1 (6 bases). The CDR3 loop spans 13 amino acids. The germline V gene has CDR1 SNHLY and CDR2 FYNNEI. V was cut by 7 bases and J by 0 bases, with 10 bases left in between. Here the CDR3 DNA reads TGTGCCAGCACTAGGACAGCCTCCTACGAGCAGTACTTC. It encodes CASTRTASYEQYF.

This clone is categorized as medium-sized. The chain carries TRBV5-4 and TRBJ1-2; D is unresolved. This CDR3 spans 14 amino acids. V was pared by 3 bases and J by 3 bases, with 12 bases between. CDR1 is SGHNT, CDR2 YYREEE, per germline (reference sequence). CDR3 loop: CASSWGGSDYGYTF. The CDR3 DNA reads TGTGCCAGCAGCTGGGGAGGGTCCGACTATGGCTACACCTTC. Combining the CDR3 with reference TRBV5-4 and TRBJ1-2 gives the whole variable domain ETGVTQSPTHLIKTRGQQVTLRCSSQSGHNTVSWYQQALGQGPQFIFQYYREEENGRGNFPPRFSGLQFPNYSSELNVNALELDDSALYLCASSWGGSDYGYTFGSGTRLTVV.

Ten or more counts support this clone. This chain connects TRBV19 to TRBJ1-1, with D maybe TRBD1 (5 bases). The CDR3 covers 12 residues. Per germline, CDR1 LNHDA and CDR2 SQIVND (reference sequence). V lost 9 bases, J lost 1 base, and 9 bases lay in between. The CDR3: CASETENTEAFF. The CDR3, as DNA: TGTGCCAGCGAGACAGAGAACACTGAAGCTTTCTTT.

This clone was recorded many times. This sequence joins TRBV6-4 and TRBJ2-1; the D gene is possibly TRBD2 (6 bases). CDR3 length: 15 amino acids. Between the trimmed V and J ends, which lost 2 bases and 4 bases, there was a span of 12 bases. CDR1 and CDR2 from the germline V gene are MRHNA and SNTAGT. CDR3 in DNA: TGTGCCAGCAGTGACACGGCGGGACGATACAATGAGCAGTTCTTC. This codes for CASSDTAGRYNEQFF.

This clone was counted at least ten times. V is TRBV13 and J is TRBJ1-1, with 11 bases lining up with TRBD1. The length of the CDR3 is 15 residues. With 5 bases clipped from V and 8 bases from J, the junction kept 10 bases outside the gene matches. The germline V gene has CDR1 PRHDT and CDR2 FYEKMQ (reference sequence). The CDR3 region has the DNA TGTGCCAGCAGCCCGCGGACAGGGGGCATTAAAGAAGCTTTCTTT. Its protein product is CASSPRTGGIKEAFF.

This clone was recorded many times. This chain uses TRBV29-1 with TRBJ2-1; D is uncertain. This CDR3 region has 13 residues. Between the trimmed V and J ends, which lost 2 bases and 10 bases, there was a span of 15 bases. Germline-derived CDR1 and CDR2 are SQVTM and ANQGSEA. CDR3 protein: CSVESSGVGEQFF. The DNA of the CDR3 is TGCAGCGTTGAATCCTCTGGCGTCGGGGAGCAGTTCTTC.

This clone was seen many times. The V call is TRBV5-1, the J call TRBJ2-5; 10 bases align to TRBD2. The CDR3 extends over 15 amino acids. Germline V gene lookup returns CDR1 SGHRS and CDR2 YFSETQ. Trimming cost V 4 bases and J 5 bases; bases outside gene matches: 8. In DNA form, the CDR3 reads TGCGCCAGCAGCAATGGAGCGGGGGGGCTTGAGACCCAGTACTTC. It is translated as CASSNGAGGLETQYF.

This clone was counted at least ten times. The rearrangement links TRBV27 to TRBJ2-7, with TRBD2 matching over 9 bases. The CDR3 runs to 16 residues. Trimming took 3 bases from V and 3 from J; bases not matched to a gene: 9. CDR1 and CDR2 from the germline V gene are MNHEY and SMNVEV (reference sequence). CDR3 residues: CASSLSLAGNVYEQYF. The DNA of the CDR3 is TGTGCCAGCAGTTTGAGCCTAGCGGGAAACGTCTACGAGCAGTACTTC.

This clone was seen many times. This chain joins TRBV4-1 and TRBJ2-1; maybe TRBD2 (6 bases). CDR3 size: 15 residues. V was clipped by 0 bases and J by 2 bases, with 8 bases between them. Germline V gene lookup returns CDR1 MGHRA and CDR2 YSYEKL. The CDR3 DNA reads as TGCGCCAGCAGCCAAGAAACTAGCACCTACAATGAGCAGTTCTTC. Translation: CASSQETSTYNEQFF.

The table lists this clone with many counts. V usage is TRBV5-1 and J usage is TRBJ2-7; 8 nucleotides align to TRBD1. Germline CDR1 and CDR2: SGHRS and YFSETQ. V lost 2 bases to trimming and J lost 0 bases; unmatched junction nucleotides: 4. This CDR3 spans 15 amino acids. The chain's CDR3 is CASSLLGQGSYEQYF. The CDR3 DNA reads TGCGCCAGCAGCTTATTAGGACAGGGCTCCTACGAGCAGTACTTC.

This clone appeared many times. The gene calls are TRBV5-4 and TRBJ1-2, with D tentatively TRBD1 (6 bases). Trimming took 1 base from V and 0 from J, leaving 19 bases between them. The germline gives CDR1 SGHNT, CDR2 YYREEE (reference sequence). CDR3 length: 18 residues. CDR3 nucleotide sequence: TGTGCCAGCAGCTTGTGGGGCGGCCGGACAGCTACTAACTATGGCTACACCTTC. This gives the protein CASSLWGGRTATNYGYTF.

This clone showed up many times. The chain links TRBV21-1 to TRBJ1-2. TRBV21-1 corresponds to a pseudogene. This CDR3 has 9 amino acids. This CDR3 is CASSKARDF. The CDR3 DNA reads TGTGCCAGCAGCAAAGCGAGGGACTTC.

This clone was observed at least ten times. In DNA, the CDR3 is TGCAGCGTCCGGACGCTCAGACAGGGCCGAAACACTGAAGCTTTCTTT. Amino acids: CSVRTLRQGRNTEAFF. This chain uses TRBV29-1 with TRBJ1-1, with TRBD1 identical over 7 bases. With 6 bases clipped from V and 2 bases from J, the junction kept 15 bases outside the gene matches. The CDR3 totals 16 residues. Germline assignment: CDR1 SQVTM and CDR2 ANQGSEA.

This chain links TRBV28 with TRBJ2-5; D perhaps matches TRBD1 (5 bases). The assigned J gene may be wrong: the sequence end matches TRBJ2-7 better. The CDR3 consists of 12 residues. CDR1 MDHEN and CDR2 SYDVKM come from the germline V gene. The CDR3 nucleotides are TGTGCCAGCAGTTTTTGGGGCAACGAGCAGTACTTC. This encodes CASSFWGNEQYF.